The T cell receptor (beta chain) under discussion was sequenced for a study of T cell repertoires in cytomegalovirus infection. Study-level information: The public TCR beta signatures pointed to both CMV infection and matching HLA type. Study results and limitations: Public TCR beta family frequency separated CMV-and-HLA carriers, including in an independent cohort. Predominance within the ex vivo response was attributable to HLA-C-restricted CMV-specific TCR beta clonotypes.

On this clonotype: Its antigen is currently unknown.

The CDR3 runs 14 residues. CDR1 is SGHVS and CDR2 is FQNEAQ in the germline V gene. The ends lost 1 base at V and 7 bases at J; junction bases unmatched: 3. Via MiXCR, TCRdb re-called the reads, giving one row per CDR3 protein. This table holds about 120,000 distinct CDR3 sequences, about 9.5% found once. Sequences were obtained from PBMCs, sequenced either directly or after in vitro stimulation (not recorded which). The V call is TRBV7-8, the J call TRBJ1-1; 10 bases are shared with TRBD1. The sequence was obtained from a human donor in good health (CMV status not recorded). Some clones in this sample may be carry-over from other donors' samples. The CDR3, as DNA: TGTGCCAGCAGCTTAGGGACAGGGGGGCATGAAGCTTTCTTT. Encoded protein: CASSLGTGGHEAFF.